The 26 T cell receptor beta chains below all came from one sample that was sequenced in a study of OX40 agonist ivuxolimab in advanced cancers. Library construction relied on the immunoSEQ multiplex PCR assay. TCRdb obtained this table from immuneACCESS and retained in-frame rearrangements with V and J assigned. These tables miss some clones; where compared with another copy, unresolved V genes account for less than half of the shortfall, and the remainder is unexplained. The sample table contains about 150,000 clones; only one count was recorded for 94% of them. About 0.33% of the sample goes to the ten largest clones. The sample consisted of CD4+ or CD8+ T cells sorted from blood, taken in a trial of the OX40 agonist ivuxolimab. These receptors all come from an adult with an advanced solid tumor such as melanoma, head and neck, liver or kidney cancer.

The CDR3 protein is CASSIESDTQYF. DNA of the CDR3: TGTGCCAGTAGTATAGAATCAGATACGCAGTATTTT. The rearrangement links TRBV19 to TRBJ2-3; D not certain. The germline CDR1 and CDR2 sequences are LNHDA and SQIVND (reference sequence). This CDR3 is 12 amino acids long. V shed 0 bases and J shed 4 bases, with 2 bases lying between them. Together with reference TRBV19 and TRBJ2-3, the CDR3 gives the full variable domain: DGGITQSPKYLFRKEGQNVTLSCEQNLNHDAMYWYRQDPGQGLRLIYYSQIVNDFQKGDIAEGYSVSREKKESFPLTVTSAQKNPTAFYLCASSIESDTQYFGPGTRLTVL.

The chain combines TRBV9 with TRBJ1-2; unclear D gene. The V gene lost 1 base and the J gene lost 4 bases, with 11 bases spanning the gap. CDR3 size: 14 residues. Per the germline V gene, CDR1 is SGDLS and CDR2 is YYNGEE. CDR3 in amino acids: CASSVTGSGYGYTF. The DNA for the CDR3 is TGTGCCAGCAGCGTAACGGGGTCGGGCTATGGCTACACCTTC.

The table lists this clone with a count of one. The chain links TRBV4-1 to TRBJ2-5, with D hard to call. Gene TRBJ2-7 matches the end of the DNA better, so the J call may be wrong. The CDR3 covers 13 residues. Germline lookup yields CDR1 MGHRA and CDR2 YSYEKL. The CDR3 spells CASSPGPDYEQYF. The CDR3 nucleotides are TGCGCCAGCAGCCCAGGACCAGACTACGAGCAGTACTTC.

The chain carries TRBV7-2 and TRBJ2-3; 12 bases fit TRBD2. This CDR3 has 16 residues. Germline-derived CDR1 and CDR2 are SGHTA and FQGNSA. Germline trimming cut 5 bases from V and 0 bases from J; bases unmatched to any gene: 3. CDR3: CASSTGTSGSTDTQYF. The CDR3 DNA sequence: TGTGCCAGCAGCACCGGGACTAGCGGGAGCACAGATACGCAGTATTTT.

The rearrangement joins TRBV6-1 to TRBJ2-7; 11 bases map to TRBD1. V was clipped by 7 bases and J by 3 bases; unmatched bases: 5. Germline CDR1 and CDR2: MNHNS and SASEGT. The CDR3 consists of 14 residues. The CDR3 DNA follows: TGTGCCAGCACTCTGGGACAGGGGGGCTACGAGCAGTACTTC. Translated, it gives CASTLGQGGYEQYF.

The gene calls are TRBV5-1 and TRBJ2-1; D unclear. The CDR3 is made up of 14 amino acids. V lost 0 bases and J lost 8, with 12 bases in between. Per germline, CDR1 SGHRS and CDR2 YFSETQ. For the CDR3, the DNA is TGCGCCAGCAGCTTGGATCGCAAAAGGGATGAGCAGTTCTTC. It is translated as CASSLDRKRDEQFF.

The genes are TRBV7-9 and TRBJ1-3; no definite D call. V was clipped by 11 bases and J by 1 base, with 15 bases between them. This CDR3 contains 14 residues. Germline V gene lookup returns CDR1 SEHNR and CDR2 FQNEAQ (reference sequence). CDR3 residues: CACRKVGSGNTIYF. Here the CDR3 DNA reads TGTGCCTGTAGGAAGGTGGGGTCTGGAAACACCATATATTTT.

This chain connects TRBV6-6 to TRBJ2-2; TRBD1 agrees at 7 bases. V trimming: 4 bases; J trimming: 2 bases; junction bases outside the gene matches: 4. This CDR3 has 15 amino acids. Germline V lookup: CDR1 MNHNY, CDR2 SVGAGI (reference sequence). DNA of the CDR3: TGTGCCAGCAGTTGGGGACAGCTTAACACCGGGGAGCTGTTTTTT. Its protein is CASSWGQLNTGELFF.

In its sample, this clone was seen once. This chain links TRBV4-3 with TRBJ1-3; D gene unclear. This CDR3 is 17 amino acids long. Germline assignment: CDR1 LGHNA and CDR2 YSLEER. The V gene lost 0 bases and the J gene lost 0 bases, with 12 bases spanning the gap. The CDR3 reads CASSQEPRGRSGNTIYF. Here the CDR3 DNA reads TGCGCCAGCAGCCAAGAACCTCGAGGGCGCTCTGGAAACACCATATATTTT.

The chain employs TRBV5-4 and TRBJ2-7; 9 bases map to TRBD1. The CDR3 loop spans 16 amino acids. Germline V gene data show CDR1 as SGHNT and CDR2 as YYREEE (reference sequence). J was trimmed by 1 base and V by 0 bases; bases with no gene match: 5. The CDR3 nucleotides read TGTGCCAGCAGCTTGGCCCCAGGACAGGGGTCCTACGAGCAGTACTTC. It codes for CASSLAPGQGSYEQYF.

The chain has TRBV7-3 and TRBJ2-1; perhaps TRBD1 as D (5 bases). Per germline, CDR1 SGHTA and CDR2 FQGTGA. V was shortened by 5 bases and J by 8 bases, with 16 bases between the two germline ends. CDR3 length equals 14 residues. CDR3 sequence (DNA): TGTGCCAGCAGCCTAAGGGGTTACAAGGATGAGCAGTTCTTC. Amino acids: CASSLRGYKDEQFF.

The chain carries TRBV18 and TRBJ1-6, with D uncertain. With 3 bases removed from V and 7 bases from J, the gap between germline ends came to 4 bases. Germline values: CDR1 KGHSH, CDR2 LQKENI. This CDR3 is 12 amino acids long. The CDR3 reads CASSPPNSPLHF. CDR3 DNA: TGTGCCAGCTCACCCCCAAATTCACCCCTCCACTTT.

The V call is TRBV18, the J call TRBJ1-2; no definite D call. CDR3 length: 12 residues. The germline CDR1 and CDR2 sequences are KGHSH and LQKENI. Trimming pared 6 bases from V and 8 bases from J, leaving 13 bases between. The CDR3 here is CASSPEREGYTF. CDR3 DNA: TGTGCCAGCTCTCCCGAAAGGGAGGGCTACACCTTC.

The chain combines TRBV5-1 with TRBJ1-1, with 9 bases lining up with TRBD1. V lost 0 bases to trimming and J lost 5 bases; unmatched junction nucleotides: 2. Germline CDR1 is SGHRS and CDR2 is YFSETQ. This CDR3 has 14 residues. CDR3 residues: CASSLDRGQTEAFF. The CDR3 DNA follows: TGCGCCAGCAGCTTGGACAGGGGGCAGACTGAAGCTTTCTTT. Using reference TRBV5-1 and TRBJ1-1 for the parts outside the CDR3, the full variable domain is KAGVTQTPRYLIKTRGQQVTLSCSPISGHRSVSWYQQTPGQGLQFLFEYFSETQRNKGNFPGRFSGRQFSNSRSEMNVSTLELGDSALYLCASSLDRGQTEAFFGQGTRLTVV.

This chain joins TRBV2 and TRBJ1-5; 7 positions match TRBD1. Germline V CDR1 and CDR2: SNHLY, FYNNEI. V was clipped by 2 bases and J by 5 bases; unmatched bases: 6. There are 15 residues in the CDR3. CDR3 loop: CASSELGTEYQPQHF. Written as DNA, the CDR3 is TGTGCCAGCAGTGAATTGGGGACAGAATATCAGCCCCAGCATTTT.

The genes are TRBV7-2 and TRBJ2-2; 8 nucleotides match TRBD2. Trimming cost V 2 bases and J 7 bases; bases outside gene matches: 3. CDR1 and CDR2 (germline): SGHTA, FQGNSA. This CDR3 comprises 14 residues. The CDR3 DNA reads as TGTGCCAGCAGCTTAATTGGGACTAGCGGGGAGCTGTTTTTT. Protein: CASSLIGTSGELFF. Combining the CDR3 with reference TRBV7-2 and TRBJ2-2 gives the whole variable domain GAGVSQSPSNKVTEKGKDVELRCDPISGHTALYWYRQSLGQGLEFLIYFQGNSAPDKSGLPSDRFSAERTGGSVSTLTIQRTQQEDSAVYLCASSLIGTSGELFFGEGSRLTVL.

The chain uses TRBV7-2 and TRBJ2-2; unclear D gene. V lost 5 bases to trimming and J lost 4 bases, with 11 bases between them. The length of the CDR3 is 14 residues. The V gene's germline CDR1 is SGHTA and CDR2 FQGNSA. CDR3 DNA: TGTGCCAGCAGCGTTACTCGAGGCACCGGGGAGCTGTTTTTT. Translation: CASSVTRGTGELFF.

CDR3: CASSKGRPPNEQFF. The CDR3 region has the DNA TGTGCCAGTAGTAAAGGCAGGCCCCCCAATGAGCAGTTCTTC. The chain recombines TRBV19 with TRBJ2-1; no clear D. The CDR3 is 14 amino acids. Germline V gene data show CDR1 as LNHDA and CDR2 as SQIVND (reference sequence). The V end lost 4 bases, the J end lost 6 bases, and 13 bases lay between the germline ends. Together with reference TRBV19 and TRBJ2-1, the CDR3 gives the full variable domain: DGGITQSPKYLFRKEGQNVTLSCEQNLNHDAMYWYRQDPGQGLRLIYYSQIVNDFQKGDIAEGYSVSREKKESFPLTVTSAQKNPTAFYLCASSKGRPPNEQFFGPGTRLTVL.

V and J are TRBV28 and TRBJ1-2; no clear D gene. This CDR3 contains 17 residues. V was clipped by 3 bases and J by 3 bases, with 20 bases between them. Germline V gene sequence: CDR1 MDHEN, CDR2 SYDVKM. The CDR3 region is CASSFIRAELRHYGYTF. The CDR3 bases are TGTGCCAGCAGTTTCATTCGAGCGGAACTCCGACACTATGGCTACACCTTC.

The chain uses TRBV7-2 and TRBJ1-2; the D gene is possibly TRBD1 (5 bases). The CDR3 sequence is 12 residues long. Germline values: CDR1 SGHTA, CDR2 FQGNSA. V shed 5 bases and J shed 8 bases, with 12 bases lying between them. CDR3 region: CASSHPGLGYTF. Here the CDR3 DNA reads TGTGCCAGCAGCCACCCAGGGCTCGGCTACACCTTC.

The genes are TRBV12-5 and TRBJ1-5; 7 bases match TRBD1. V was clipped by 1 base and J by 8 bases; unmatched bases: 2. From germline, CDR1 is LGHNT and CDR2 FRNRAP. The CDR3 sequence is 13 residues long. CDR3 in DNA: TGTGCTAGTGGTTTGGGCGGGACAGAGCCCCAGCATTTT. Its protein product is CASGLGGTEPQHF.

In its sample, this clone was seen once. The chain carries TRBV19 and TRBJ1-1; weak D call: TRBD1 (5 bases). The CDR3 contains 16 residues. With 0 bases removed from V and 1 base from J, the gap between germline ends came to 12 bases. Looked up from germline, CDR1 is LNHDA and CDR2 is SQIVND (reference sequence). CDR3 region: CASSIDAGSTNTEAFF. DNA for the CDR3: TGTGCCAGTAGTATAGATGCAGGGTCAACGAACACTGAAGCTTTCTTT.

The V gene is TRBV9, the J gene TRBJ2-5, with 11 bases identical to TRBD2. CDR3 length equals 14 residues. Trimming cost V 3 bases and J 11 bases; bases outside gene matches: 9. The germline gives CDR1 SGDLS, CDR2 YYNGEE. The CDR3 reads CASSEPGTSGEQYF. DNA of the CDR3: TGTGCCAGCAGCGAGCCTGGGACTAGCGGAGAGCAGTACTTC.

The chain has TRBV11-3 and TRBJ1-5, with D tentatively TRBD1 (5 bases). Germline assignment: CDR1 SGHNT and CDR2 YENEEA. Trimming shortened V by 2 bases and J by 5 bases, and 7 bases separated the two germline ends. There are 13 residues in the CDR3. The CDR3 region has the DNA TGTGCCAGCAGCTTAATAGGGGATCAGCCCCAGCATTTT. Protein product: CASSLIGDQPQHF.

The gene calls are TRBV7-8 and TRBJ2-1; possible D gene TRBD2, 5 bases. Germline CDR1 is SGHVS and CDR2 is FQNEAQ. CDR3 length: 14 amino acids. V gave up 9 bases and J gave up 4 bases, with 16 bases separating them. This CDR3 is CASRSRRNYNEQFF. The CDR3 DNA sequence: TGTGCCAGTCGATCGAGGAGGAATTACAATGAGCAGTTCTTC.

Notes on this clone: A junction end diverges from the germline sequence, so it may reflect a read error. The rearrangement links TRBV7-8 to TRBJ2-7; D is undetermined. The CDR3 consists of 18 residues. CDR1 is SGHVS, CDR2 FQNEAQ, per germline. Here the CDR3 DNA reads TGTGCCAGCACCTTAGGCTACGCCAAACGGGCCCCAGCCTACGAGCAGTACTTC. Its translation is CASTLGYAKRAPAYEQYF.